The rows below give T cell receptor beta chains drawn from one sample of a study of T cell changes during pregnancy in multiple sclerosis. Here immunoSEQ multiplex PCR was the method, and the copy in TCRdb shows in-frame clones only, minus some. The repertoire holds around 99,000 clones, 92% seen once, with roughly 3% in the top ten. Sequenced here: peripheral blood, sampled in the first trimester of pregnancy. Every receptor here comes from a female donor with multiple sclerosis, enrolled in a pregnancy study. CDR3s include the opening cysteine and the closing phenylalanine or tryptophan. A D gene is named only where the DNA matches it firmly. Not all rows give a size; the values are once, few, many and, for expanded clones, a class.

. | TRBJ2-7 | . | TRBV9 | CASSVASGGAYEQYF | TGTGCCAGCAGCGTAGCGTCGGGCGGGGCCTACGAGCAGTACTTC
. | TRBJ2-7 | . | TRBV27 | CASSSYYEQYF | TGTGCCAGCAGTTCCTACTACGAGCAGTACTTC
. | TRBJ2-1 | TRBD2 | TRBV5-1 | CASRRTSASGGYNEQFF | TGCGCCAGCAGGCGAACCTCGGCTAGCGGGGGATACAATGAGCAGTTCTTC
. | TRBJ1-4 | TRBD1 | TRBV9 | CASSNRQGDGEKLFF | TGTGCCAGCAGCAACCGACAGGGAGACGGTGAAAAACTGTTTTTT
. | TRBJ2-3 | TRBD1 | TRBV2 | CASGQVRGTDTQYF | TGTGCCAGCGGACAGGTTCGGGGCACAGATACGCAGTATTTT
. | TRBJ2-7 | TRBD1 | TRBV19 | CASSTSGTGSYEQYF | TGTGCCAGTAGTACTTCCGGGACAGGGTCGTACGAGCAGTACTTC
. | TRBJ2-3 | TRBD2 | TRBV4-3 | CASSQGLAVTDTQYF | TGCGCCAGCAGCCAAGGTCTAGCGGTCACAGATACGCAGTATTTT
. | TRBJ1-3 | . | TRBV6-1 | CASSTGGTGNTIYF | TGTGCCAGCAGCACGGGGGGCACTGGAAACACCATATATTTT
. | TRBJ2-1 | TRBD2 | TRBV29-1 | CSVGKRENNNEQFF | TGCAGCGTCGGGAAGCGGGAGAATAACAATGAGCAGTTCTTC
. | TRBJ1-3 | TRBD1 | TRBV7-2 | CASSLGTGSSGNTIYF | TGTGCCAGCAGCTTAGGGACAGGGAGCTCTGGAAACACCATATATTTT
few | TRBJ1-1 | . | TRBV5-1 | CASSSTLNTEAFF | TGCGCCAGCAGCTCGACATTGAACACTGAAGCTTTCTTT
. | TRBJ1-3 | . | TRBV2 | CASSGADPGGNTIYF | TGTGCCAGCAGTGGGGCTGATCCCGGAGGAAACACCATATATTTT
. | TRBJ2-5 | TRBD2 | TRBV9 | CASSVGLAGVETQYF | TGTGCCAGCAGCGTGGGACTAGCGGGAGTGGAGACCCAGTACTTC
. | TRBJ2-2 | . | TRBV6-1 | CASSGGNTGELFF | TGTGCCAGCAGTGGGGGCAACACCGGGGAGCTGTTTTTT